This record looks at one TCR beta chain sequence and its context. Methods used by the authors: Reference gene primers were amplified, and this amplification served to estimate nucleated cell counts. Here immunoSEQ multiplex PCR was the method, and the copy in TCRdb shows in-frame clones only, minus some. V, J and clone size derive from that table, while D and trimming were established from the DNA sequence. The sample contains roughly 200,000 clones, 85% to 90% of which appear only once. This specimen comes from a study of blood T cell repertoires in COVID-19. CDR1 is MNHEY and CDR2 is SVGAGI in the germline V gene. The CDR3 totals 11 residues. V lost 8 bases and J lost 5, with 9 bases in between.

The rearrangement links TRBV6-5 to TRBJ1-1; D ambiguous. Sequenced sample: peripheral blood. The source is a man in his 60s with acute or convalescent COVID-19. The CDR3 nucleotides are TGTGCCAGCTCTTCGGAGACTGAAGCTTTCTTT. The encoded protein is CASSSETEAFF.